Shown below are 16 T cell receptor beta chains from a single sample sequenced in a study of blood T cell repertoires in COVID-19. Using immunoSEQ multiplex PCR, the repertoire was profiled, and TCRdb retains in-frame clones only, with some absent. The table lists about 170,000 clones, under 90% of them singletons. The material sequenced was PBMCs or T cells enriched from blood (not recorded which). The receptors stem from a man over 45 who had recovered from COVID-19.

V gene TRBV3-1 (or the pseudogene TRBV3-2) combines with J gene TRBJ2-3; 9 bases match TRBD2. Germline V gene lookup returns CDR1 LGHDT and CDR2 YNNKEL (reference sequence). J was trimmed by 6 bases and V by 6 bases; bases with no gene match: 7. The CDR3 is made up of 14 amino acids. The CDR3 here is CASSLRTSEDTQYF. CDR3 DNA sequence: TGTGCCAGCAGTCTCCGGACTAGCGAGGATACGCAGTATTTT.

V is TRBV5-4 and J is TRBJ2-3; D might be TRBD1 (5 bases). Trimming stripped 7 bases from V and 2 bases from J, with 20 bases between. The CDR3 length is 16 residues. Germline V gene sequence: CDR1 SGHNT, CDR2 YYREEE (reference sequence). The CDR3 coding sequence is TGTGCCAGCCTGAAGCTTCCTGTGACAGACACAGATACGCAGTATTTT. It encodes CASLKLPVTDTDTQYF.

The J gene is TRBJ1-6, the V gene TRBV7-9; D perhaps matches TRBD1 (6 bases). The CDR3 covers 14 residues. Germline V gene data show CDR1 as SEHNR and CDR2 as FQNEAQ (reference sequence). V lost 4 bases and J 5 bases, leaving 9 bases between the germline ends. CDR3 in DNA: TGTGCCAGCAGCTCGGACAGCAATAATTCACCCCTCCACTTT. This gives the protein CASSSDSNNSPLHF. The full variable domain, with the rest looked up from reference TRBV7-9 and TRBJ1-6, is DTGVSQNPRHKITKRGQNVTFRCDPISEHNRLYWYRQTLGQGPEFLTYFQNEAQLEKSRLLSDRFSAERPKGSFSTLEIQRTEQGDSAMYLCASSSDSNNSPLHFGNGTRLTVT.

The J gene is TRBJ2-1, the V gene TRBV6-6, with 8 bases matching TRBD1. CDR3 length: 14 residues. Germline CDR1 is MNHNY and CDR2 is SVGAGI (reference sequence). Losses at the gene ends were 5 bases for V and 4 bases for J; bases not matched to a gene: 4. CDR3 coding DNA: TGTGCCAGCAGTCCGGGACAGGAGTACAATGAGCAGTTCTTC. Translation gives CASSPGQEYNEQFF.

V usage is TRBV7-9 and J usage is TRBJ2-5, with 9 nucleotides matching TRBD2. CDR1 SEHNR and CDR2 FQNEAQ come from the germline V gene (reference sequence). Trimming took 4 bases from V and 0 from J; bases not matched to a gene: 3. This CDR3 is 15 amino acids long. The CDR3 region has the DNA TGTGCCAGCAGCTCGAGCGGGGGGTACCAAGAGACCCAGTACTTC. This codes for CASSSSGGYQETQYF. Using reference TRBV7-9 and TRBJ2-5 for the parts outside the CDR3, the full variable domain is DTGVSQNPRHKITKRGQNVTFRCDPISEHNRLYWYRQTLGQGPEFLTYFQNEAQLEKSRLLSDRFSAERPKGSFSTLEIQRTEQGDSAMYLCASSSSGGYQETQYFGPGTRLLVL.

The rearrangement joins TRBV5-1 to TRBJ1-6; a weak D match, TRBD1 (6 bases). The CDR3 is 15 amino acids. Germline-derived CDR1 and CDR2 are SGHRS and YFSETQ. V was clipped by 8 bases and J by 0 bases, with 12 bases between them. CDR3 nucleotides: TGCGCCAGTAGAGGGGGTAGCTCCTATAATTCACCCCTCCACTTT. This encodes CASRGGSSYNSPLHF. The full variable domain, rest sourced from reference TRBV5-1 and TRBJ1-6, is KAGVTQTPRYLIKTRGQQVTLSCSPISGHRSVSWYQQTPGQGLQFLFEYFSETQRNKGNFPGRFSGRQFSNSRSEMNVSTLELGDSALYLCASRGGSSYNSPLHFGNGTRLTVT.

In DNA, the CDR3 is TGTGCCAGCAGCCAAGATCCGCGACTAGCGGGACGCTACGAGCAGTACTTC. As protein: CASSQDPRLAGRYEQYF. The chain recombines TRBV3-1 (or the pseudogene TRBV3-2) with TRBJ2-7; 11 bases fit TRBD2. Trimming took 0 bases from V and 3 from J; bases not matched to a gene: 7. CDR1 is LGHDT and CDR2 is YNNKEL in the germline V gene (reference sequence). CDR3 length: 17 residues.

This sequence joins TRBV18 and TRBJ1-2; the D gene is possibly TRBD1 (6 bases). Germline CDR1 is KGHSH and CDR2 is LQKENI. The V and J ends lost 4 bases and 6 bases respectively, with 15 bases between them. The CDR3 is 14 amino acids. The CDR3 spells CASSQAGARDGYTF. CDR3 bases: TGTGCCAGCTCACAGGCGGGGGCGCGTGATGGCTACACCTTC. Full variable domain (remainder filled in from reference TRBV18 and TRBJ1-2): NAGVMQNPRHLVRRRGQEARLRCSPMKGHSHVYWYRQLPEEGLKFMVYLQKENIIDESGMPKERFSAEFPKEGPSILRIQQVVRGDSAAYFCASSQAGARDGYTFGSGTRLTVV.

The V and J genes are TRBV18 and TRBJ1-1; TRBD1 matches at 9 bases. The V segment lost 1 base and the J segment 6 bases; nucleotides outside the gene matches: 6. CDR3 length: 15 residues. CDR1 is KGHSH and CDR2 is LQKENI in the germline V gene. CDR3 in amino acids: CASSPLQGAKAEAFF. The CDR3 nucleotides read TGTGCCAGCTCACCACTACAGGGGGCTAAAGCTGAAGCTTTCTTT.

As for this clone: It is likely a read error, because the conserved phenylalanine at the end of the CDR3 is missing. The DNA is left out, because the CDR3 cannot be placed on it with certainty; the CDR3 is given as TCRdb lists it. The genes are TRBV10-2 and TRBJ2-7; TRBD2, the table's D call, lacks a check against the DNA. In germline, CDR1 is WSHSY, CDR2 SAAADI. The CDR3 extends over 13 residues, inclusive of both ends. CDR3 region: CASSEVTGRREFL.

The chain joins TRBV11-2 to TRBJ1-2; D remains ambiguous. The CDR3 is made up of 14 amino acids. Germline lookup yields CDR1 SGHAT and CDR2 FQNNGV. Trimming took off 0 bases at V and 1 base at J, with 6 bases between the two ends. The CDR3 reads CASSLDASNYGYTF. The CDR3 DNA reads TGTGCCAGCAGCTTAGATGCGAGTAACTATGGCTACACCTTC.

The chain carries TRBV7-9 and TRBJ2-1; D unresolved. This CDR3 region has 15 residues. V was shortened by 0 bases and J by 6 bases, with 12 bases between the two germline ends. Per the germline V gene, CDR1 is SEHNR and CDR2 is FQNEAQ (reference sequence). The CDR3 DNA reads TGTGCCAGCAGCTTAGCGAGGAATTTCCCCAATGAGCAGTTCTTC. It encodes CASSLARNFPNEQFF.

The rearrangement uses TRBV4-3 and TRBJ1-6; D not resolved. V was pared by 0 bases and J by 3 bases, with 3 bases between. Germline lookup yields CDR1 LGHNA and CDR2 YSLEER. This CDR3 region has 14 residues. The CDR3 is CASSQDGYNSPLHF. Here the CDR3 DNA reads TGCGCCAGCAGCCAAGACGGCTATAATTCACCCCTCCACTTT.

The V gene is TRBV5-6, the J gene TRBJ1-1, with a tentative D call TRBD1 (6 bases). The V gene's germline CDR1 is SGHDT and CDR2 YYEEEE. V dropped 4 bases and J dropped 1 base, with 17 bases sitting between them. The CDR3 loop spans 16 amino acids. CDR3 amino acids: CASSLGGQFWNTEAFF. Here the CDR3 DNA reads TGTGCCAGCAGCCTGGGGGGACAATTTTGGAACACTGAAGCTTTCTTT.

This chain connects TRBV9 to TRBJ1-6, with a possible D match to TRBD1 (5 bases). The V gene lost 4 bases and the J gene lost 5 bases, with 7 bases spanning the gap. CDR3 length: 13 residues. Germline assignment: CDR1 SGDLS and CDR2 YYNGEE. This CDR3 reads CASSMDNNSPLHF. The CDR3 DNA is TGTGCCAGCAGCATGGACAATAATTCACCCCTCCACTTT. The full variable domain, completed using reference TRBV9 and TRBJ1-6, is DSGVTQTPKHLITATGQRVTLRCSPRSGDLSVYWYQQSLDQGLQFLIQYYNGEERAKGNILERFSAQQFPDLHSELNLSSLELGDSALYFCASSMDNNSPLHFGNGTRLTVT.

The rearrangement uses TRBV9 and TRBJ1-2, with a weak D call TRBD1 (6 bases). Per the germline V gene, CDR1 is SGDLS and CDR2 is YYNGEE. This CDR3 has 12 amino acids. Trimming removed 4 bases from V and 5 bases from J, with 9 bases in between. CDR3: CASSRDRYGYTF. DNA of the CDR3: TGTGCCAGCAGCCGTGACAGGTATGGCTACACCTTC.